The 14 T cell receptor beta chains given below trace back to one sample, sequenced in a study of shared clonotypes between healthy human individuals. Sequencing used immunoSEQ multiplex PCR; TCRdb keeps in-frame clones, though not all of them. Seen here are about 1.5 million clones, about 96% observed once, and the top ten hold approximately 1.1%. Sequencing was performed on naive CD4+ T cells sorted from blood. Noted subset: CD45RA+ positively selected. The receptors here all came from a man aged 30 to 39 in good health.

This clone was detected a few times. The V and J genes are TRBV11-2 and TRBJ2-2, with D possibly TRBD1 on 6 matching bases. This CDR3 region has 15 residues. The germline gives CDR1 SGHAT, CDR2 FQNNGV. Trimming removed 1 base from V and 6 bases from J, with 12 bases in between. CDR3 coding DNA: TGTGCCAGCAGCTTAGGATGGGCAGGGGCCGGGGAGCTGTTTTTT. Encoded protein: CASSLGWAGAGELFF. The variable domain in full, with the rest retrieved from reference TRBV11-2 and TRBJ2-2, is EAGVAQSPRYKIIEKRQSVAFWCNPISGHATLYWYQQILGQGPKLLIQFQNNGVVDDSQLPKDRFSAERLKGVDSTLKIQPAKLEDSAVYLCASSLGWAGAGELFFGEGSRLTVL.

This chain uses TRBV9 with TRBJ2-1, with a weak D call TRBD1 (5 bases). The CDR3 is 15 amino acids. Per germline, CDR1 SGDLS and CDR2 YYNGEE. V was cut by 0 bases and J by 3 bases, with 10 bases left in between. CDR3 sequence reads: CASSVVPQGYNEQFF. For the CDR3, the DNA is TGTGCCAGCAGCGTAGTCCCCCAGGGCTACAATGAGCAGTTCTTC.

The chain is built from TRBV7-2 and TRBJ2-7; D remains ambiguous. Deletions cut 0 bases from V and 1 base from J, with 7 bases between. Germline V gene sequence: CDR1 SGHTA, CDR2 FQGNSA. The CDR3 loop spans 14 amino acids. In nucleotides, the CDR3 is TGTGCCAGCAGCTTAGCGACACATTCCTACGAGCAGTACTTC. Encoded protein: CASSLATHSYEQYF.

The rearrangement uses TRBV19 and TRBJ1-5; no clear D gene. V was pared by 5 bases and J by 4 bases, with 12 bases between. CDR3 length: 14 residues. Germline values: CDR1 LNHDA, CDR2 SQIVND (reference sequence). This chain's CDR3 is CASSGWVLNQPQHF. The CDR3 nucleotides are TGTGCCAGTAGTGGATGGGTACTAAATCAGCCCCAGCATTTT. Full variable domain (remainder filled in from reference TRBV19 and TRBJ1-5): DGGITQSPKYLFRKEGQNVTLSCEQNLNHDAMYWYRQDPGQGLRLIYYSQIVNDFQKGDIAEGYSVSREKKESFPLTVTSAQKNPTAFYLCASSGWVLNQPQHFGDGTRLSIL.

The chain recombines TRBV9 with TRBJ2-7, with D tentatively TRBD2 (6 bases). Trimming pared 0 bases from V and 4 bases from J, leaving 14 bases between. Per germline, CDR1 SGDLS and CDR2 YYNGEE. CDR3 length equals 15 residues. The CDR3 DNA sequence: TGTGCCAGCAGCGTAGCCGGGACTCCTCTTTACGAGCAGTACTTC. Amino acid sequence: CASSVAGTPLYEQYF.

V is TRBV9 and J is TRBJ2-7; D possibly corresponds to TRBD1 (6 bases). CDR1 and CDR2 from the germline V gene are SGDLS and YYNGEE. This CDR3 is 16 amino acids long. V lost 0 bases and J 0 bases, leaving 13 bases between the germline ends. CDR3 protein: CASSVGAQGSSYEQYF. The CDR3 DNA reads as TGTGCCAGCAGCGTAGGCGCACAGGGCTCCTCCTACGAGCAGTACTTC.

CDR3 region: CASSMDPGQPQHF. CDR3 sequence (DNA): TGTGCCAGTAGTATGGACCCCGGGCAGCCCCAGCATTTT. The rearrangement links TRBV19 to TRBJ1-5; D gene uncertain. Per germline, CDR1 LNHDA and CDR2 SQIVND (reference sequence). The CDR3 has 13 residues. The germline V and J ends were trimmed by 3 bases and 7 bases, with 10 bases remaining between them.

This clone was detected once. This sequence joins TRBV7-2 and TRBJ2-5; 8 nucleotides line up with TRBD1. Germline V CDR1 and CDR2: SGHTA, FQGNSA. Trimming removed 3 bases from V and 5 bases from J; junction bases left unmatched: 14. The CDR3 spans 17 residues. CDR3 nucleotide sequence: TGTGCCAGCAGCTTGTTCAAGGACAGGGCTCTGGGTGAGACCCAGTACTTC. Translation gives CASSLFKDRALGETQYF. Combining the CDR3 with reference TRBV7-2 and TRBJ2-5 gives the whole variable domain GAGVSQSPSNKVTEKGKDVELRCDPISGHTALYWYRQSLGQGLEFLIYFQGNSAPDKSGLPSDRFSAERTGGSVSTLTIQRTQQEDSAVYLCASSLFKDRALGETQYFGPGTRLLVL.

Regarding this clone: The sample holds other DNA sequences that translate to the same CDR3. The V and J genes are TRBV11-2 and TRBJ2-7; 12 bases are a match to TRBD2. Unmatched junction bases numbered 0, after V lost 1 base and J lost 2 bases. The CDR3 length is 15 residues. Germline CDR1 SGHAT, CDR2 FQNNGV. In DNA, the CDR3 is TGTGCCAGCAGCTTAGCTAGCGGGAGGGCCTACGAGCAGTACTTC. Protein sequence: CASSLASGRAYEQYF.

The V call is TRBV19, the J call TRBJ2-3, with 12 bases matching TRBD2. Germline values: CDR1 LNHDA, CDR2 SQIVND (reference sequence). The CDR3 contains 15 residues. V trimming: 7 bases; J trimming: 2 bases; junction bases outside the gene matches: 4. The DNA of the CDR3 is TGTGCCAGTACTCGACTAGCGGGGGTCACAGATACGCAGTATTTT. Translating it yields CASTRLAGVTDTQYF. The entire variable domain, with the rest obtained from reference TRBV19 and TRBJ2-3, is as follows: DGGITQSPKYLFRKEGQNVTLSCEQNLNHDAMYWYRQDPGQGLRLIYYSQIVNDFQKGDIAEGYSVSREKKESFPLTVTSAQKNPTAFYLCASTRLAGVTDTQYFGPGTRLTVL.

The chain recombines TRBV19 with TRBJ1-4; weak D call: TRBD1 (5 bases). The germline V gene encodes CDR1 LNHDA and CDR2 SQIVND (reference sequence). This CDR3 has 13 residues. Trimming stripped 7 bases from V and 10 bases from J, with 16 bases between. The CDR3 DNA sequence: TGTGCCAGTAATGCCGGGGGACTCGGAAAACTGTTTTTT. Its protein is CASNAGGLGKLFF.

This clone was recorded only once. This rearrangement joins TRBV7-8 to TRBJ2-7; 10 bases agree with TRBD1. Per the germline V gene, CDR1 is SGHVS and CDR2 is FQNEAQ. V was pared by 2 bases and J by 4 bases, with 5 bases of the junction left unmatched. This CDR3 comprises 15 residues. The CDR3 coding sequence is TGTGCCAGCAGCTTATATAGACAGGGGGCATACGAGCAGTACTTC. Protein sequence: CASSLYRQGAYEQYF.

The chain carries TRBV18 and TRBJ2-5; TRBD2 aligns across 10 bases. The CDR3 has 17 amino acids. V was clipped by 0 bases and J by 5 bases; unmatched bases: 9. Germline loops: CDR1 KGHSH, CDR2 LQKENI. CDR3 nucleotide sequence: TGTGCCAGCTCACCACCGGGTACTAGCGGGATTCGGGAGACCCAGTACTTC. Its translation: CASSPPGTSGIRETQYF.

The V and J genes are TRBV6-1 and TRBJ1-5; a possible D gene is TRBD1 (6 bases). This CDR3 is built from 14 residues. Trimming removed 5 bases from V and 7 bases from J, with 15 bases in between. The germline gives CDR1 MNHNS, CDR2 SASEGT. The CDR3 DNA follows: TGTGCCAGCAGTCACAACAGGGCAAACCAGCCCCAGCATTTT. Translation gives CASSHNRANQPQHF.